This entry features one T cell receptor beta chain sequence. Its antigen is still unknown. This CDR3 comprises 14 residues. Germline V gives CDR1 SQVTM, CDR2 ANQGSEA. 60 Vbeta and 13 Jbeta primers were used in PCR. Here immunoSEQ multiplex PCR was the method, and the copy in TCRdb shows in-frame clones only, minus some. Of about 160,000 clones in the sample, roughly four fifths are singletons; the top ten hold around 4.3%. These data are taken from a study of cytomegalovirus exposure and HLA in healthy donors. Study-wide points: DRB1 had the most TCR associations and HLA-C the fewest, a later analysis found, with rates varying by HLA locus. Among the sequence variants, a highly shared cluster was likely an artifact of sequencing.

The specimen was PBMCs. The rearrangement uses TRBV29-1 and TRBJ2-5; TRBD1 matches at 10 bases. The J call may be in error: the DNA end matches TRBJ2-7 better. The TCR originated in a man in his fifties or sixties in good health and CMV-seropositive. The CDR3 DNA reads as TGCAGCGTTGTCCCGACAGGGGGCCCCTACGAGCAGTACTTC. The encoded protein is CSVVPTGGPYEQYF.